The entry below describes one T cell receptor beta chain. Its antigen is unknown. Per-base qualities were not stored, and no clone one base away is much larger. The junction shows trimming of 6 bases on V and 6 bases on J, plus 11 bases between the germline ends. The CDR1 and CDR2 encoded by the germline V gene (reference sequence) are MNHNY and SVGAGI. Inclusive of the bounding cysteine and phenylalanine, the CDR3 is 12 residues long. The DNA shown is the 36-base CDR3, in frame from base 1. The donors were healthy, HIV-negative adults with no recently reported acute infections or vaccinations. All donors were Caucasian adults living in Nashville, Tennessee, USA. CD4+ T cells were enriched through magnetic negative selection, after which naive cells were positively selected on CD45RA and the remaining negative fraction served as the memory subset. Blood was obtained by leukapheresis, after which PBMCs were separated by Ficoll-Histopaque density gradient centrifugation and cryopreserved in liquid nitrogen vapor phase. Analytical flow cytometry was used to check the purity and quantity of every magnetically sorted T cell population. From each sorted fraction, genomic DNA was isolated and quantified by UV absorbance on a Nanodrop 2000c.

The data were taken from a study of shared clonotypes between healthy human individuals (dated by TCRdb to about 2020). At the level of the whole study: The cohort comprised a couple of women and a few men aged 18 to 49 years. Per donor, three plates each were used for CD4 naive and CD4 memory, two for CD8 naive, and one for CD8 memory. The study deeply sequenced blood TCR repertoires of five healthy adults to estimate repertoire size and the extent of clonotype sharing between individuals. To increase sequencing depth and limit assay-specific biases, TCR repertoire library preparation and sequencing were carried out by different laboratories using diverse techniques. Per donor, leukapheresis produced somewhere between about 0.85 and 9.5 billion PBMCs. On the study overall, not on this receptor specifically: Clonotypes shared by all four sorted-subset donors showed higher generation probabilities than non-shared clonotypes. Even with the large sequencing depth, rarefaction of the sorted-subset datasets indicated that sequencing was incomplete. Pairwise subsampling led to the expectation that sequencing depth would affect the degree of clonotype sharing among donors. Sampling was restricted to blood, and TCR repertoires in tissue are likely to differ from TCR repertoires in blood. About 4.5% of naive CD4, 3.5% of naive CD8, 2.3% of memory CD4, and 0.35% to 0.5% of memory CD8 clonotypes were shared across a few donors. The small number of donors limited the genetic and exposure-history diversity represented. Larger estimated clonotype richness was generally found for naive subsets than for memory subsets.

Using the deep immunoSEQ assay, multiplex PCR amplified TCR CDR3 regions from genomic DNA. Extracted genomic DNA from each cell subset was spread evenly across all wells of several immunoSEQ 96-well plates, with each plate serving as a replicate. For sorted subsets, around 200 ng genomic DNA, equal to approximately 30,000 T cell genomes, was loaded into each replicate PCR. The purified libraries were quantified using a Qubit 3.0 fluorometer, sized with a Bioanalyzer 2100, and then quantified again using the KAPA Library Quantification kit. Every immunoSEQ 96-well plate was sequenced on a separate single-read 150-cycle Illumina NextSeq 550 flow cell. Processing in the source paper ran as follows. Because the immunoSEQ output included only junctional sequences and no quality scores, the filtering could not be the same as the filtering used for full-length reads. Sequences were annotated with PyIR, a Python wrapper for IgBLAST v1.9, and V/J genes and CDR3 were assigned using IMGT germline references. Any read was removed if the V/J assignment was weak (E-value above 1e-6), the CDR3 was missing, or the read contained stop codons, out-of-frame junctions, or ambiguous translated residues. V3J clonotypes were defined as sequences sharing an identical inferred V gene, J gene, and CDR3 amino acid sequence. Percentage overlap between repertoires was calculated by dividing the number of shared unique clonotypes by the size of the smaller repertoire. Repertoire richness was assessed with RTK rarefaction, the Chao1 estimator, and Recon v2.1 estimates of unobserved clonotypes. Generation probabilities were computed with OLGA for all TCRbeta clonotypes obtained by the gDNA method from several donors. Imported from immuneACCESS, the table was reduced by TCRdb to in-frame sequences with V and J called. These copies leave out some clones; in studies compared against another copy, an unresolved V gene accounts for under half, and the cause of the remainder is not known. D and trimming were read from the DNA, whereas the V and J calls and clone size are those reported in that table. This sample holds more than 2 million clones; approximately 96% were observed only once. More than 0.1% of the sample rests with the top ten.

The chain links TRBV6-6 with TRBJ1-1, with the D gene too uncertain to name. This TCR was recovered from a man younger than 35 in good health. Input material: naive CD4+ T cells sorted from blood. The cell subset or site label here, explained by the study, means: CD45RA+ positively selected. The CDR3 region reads CASRSQEAEAFF. In nucleotides, the sequence is TGTGCCAGCAGGTCCCAGGAGGCTGAAGCTTTCTTT.